The source of this T cell receptor beta chain is a study of identifying expanded T cells in peripheral blood. The germline CDR1 and CDR2 sequences are SQVTM and ANQGSEA. V lost 5 bases, J lost 0 bases, and 14 bases lay in between. This CDR3 comprises 15 residues. Method: immunoSEQ multiplex PCR; TCRdb's copy keeps in-frame clones and lacks some. The sample yields about 50,000 clones, about 83% seen once. Source material: blood. This clonotype was obtained from a person between 18 and 70 years old in good health. The rearrangement joins TRBV29-1 to TRBJ2-1; D gene unclear. The chain's CDR3 is CSVPGDTSSYNEQFF. DNA of the CDR3: TGCAGCGTTCCGGGTGACACGAGCTCCTACAATGAGCAGTTCTTC.